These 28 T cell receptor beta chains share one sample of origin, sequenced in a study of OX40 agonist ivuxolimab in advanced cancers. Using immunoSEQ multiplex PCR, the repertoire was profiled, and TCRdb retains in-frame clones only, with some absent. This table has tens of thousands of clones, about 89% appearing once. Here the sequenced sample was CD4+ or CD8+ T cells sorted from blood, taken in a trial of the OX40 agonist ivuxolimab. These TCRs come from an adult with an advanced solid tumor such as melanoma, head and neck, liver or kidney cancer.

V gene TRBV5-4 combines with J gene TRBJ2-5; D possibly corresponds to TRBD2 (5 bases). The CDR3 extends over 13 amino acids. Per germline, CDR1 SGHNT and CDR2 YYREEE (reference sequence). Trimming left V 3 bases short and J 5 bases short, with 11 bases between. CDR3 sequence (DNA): TGTGCCAGCAGCTCCGGGATGAGGGAGACCCAGTACTTC. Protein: CASSSGMRETQYF. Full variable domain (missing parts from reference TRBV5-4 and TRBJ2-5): ETGVTQSPTHLIKTRGQQVTLRCSSQSGHNTVSWYQQALGQGPQFIFQYYREEENGRGNFPPRFSGLQFPNYSSELNVNALELDDSALYLCASSSGMRETQYFGPGTRLLVL.

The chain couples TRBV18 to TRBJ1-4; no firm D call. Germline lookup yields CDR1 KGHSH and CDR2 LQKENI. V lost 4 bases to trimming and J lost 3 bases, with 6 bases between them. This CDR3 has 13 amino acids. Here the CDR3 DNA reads TGTGCCAGCTCACTCTTCTCTAATGAAAAACTGTTTTTT. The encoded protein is CASSLFSNEKLFF.

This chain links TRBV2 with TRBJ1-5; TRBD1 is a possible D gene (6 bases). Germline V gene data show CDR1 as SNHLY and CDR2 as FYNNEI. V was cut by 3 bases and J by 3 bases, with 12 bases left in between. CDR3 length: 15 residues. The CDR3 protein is CASSDWRQDNQPQHF. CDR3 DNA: TGTGCCAGCAGTGACTGGCGACAGGACAATCAGCCCCAGCATTTT.

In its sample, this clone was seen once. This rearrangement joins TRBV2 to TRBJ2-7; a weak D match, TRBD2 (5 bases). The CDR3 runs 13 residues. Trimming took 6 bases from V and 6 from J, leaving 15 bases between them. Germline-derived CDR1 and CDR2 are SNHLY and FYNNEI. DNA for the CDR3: TGTGCCAGCAGACTAGAAATCGATCGCGAGCAGTACTTC. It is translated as CASRLEIDREQYF.

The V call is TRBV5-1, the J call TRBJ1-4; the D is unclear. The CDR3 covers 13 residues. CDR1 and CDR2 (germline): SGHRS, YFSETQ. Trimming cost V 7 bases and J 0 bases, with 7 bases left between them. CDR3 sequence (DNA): TGCGCCAGCTGGGATGCAACTAATGAAAAACTGTTTTTT. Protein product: CASWDATNEKLFF.

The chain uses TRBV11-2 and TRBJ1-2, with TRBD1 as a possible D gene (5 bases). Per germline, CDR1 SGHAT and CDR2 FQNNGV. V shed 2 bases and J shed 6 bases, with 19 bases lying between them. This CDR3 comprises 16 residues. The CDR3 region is CASSLRLQAGTDGYTF. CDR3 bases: TGTGCCAGCAGCTTAAGACTCCAGGCAGGGACGGATGGCTACACCTTC. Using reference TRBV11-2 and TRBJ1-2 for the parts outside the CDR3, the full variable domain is EAGVAQSPRYKIIEKRQSVAFWCNPISGHATLYWYQQILGQGPKLLIQFQNNGVVDDSQLPKDRFSAERLKGVDSTLKIQPAKLEDSAVYLCASSLRLQAGTDGYTFGSGTRLTVV.

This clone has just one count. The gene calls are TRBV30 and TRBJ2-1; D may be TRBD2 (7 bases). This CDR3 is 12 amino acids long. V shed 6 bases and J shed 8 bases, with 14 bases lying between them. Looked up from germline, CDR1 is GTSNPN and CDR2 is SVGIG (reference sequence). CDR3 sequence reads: CACWGGRDEQFF. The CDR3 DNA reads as TGTGCCTGTTGGGGGGGCCGGGATGAGCAGTTCTTC.

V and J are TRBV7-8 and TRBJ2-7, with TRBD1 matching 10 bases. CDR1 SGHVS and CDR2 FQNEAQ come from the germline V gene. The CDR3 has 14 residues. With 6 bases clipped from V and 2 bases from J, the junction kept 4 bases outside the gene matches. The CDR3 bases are TGTGCCAGCAGAGGGGGGACAGGGGCCTACGAGCAGTACTTC. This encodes CASRGGTGAYEQYF. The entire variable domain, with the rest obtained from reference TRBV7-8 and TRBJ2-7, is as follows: GAGVSQSPRYKVAKRGQDVALRCDPISGHVSLFWYQQALGQGPEFLTYFQNEAQLDKSGLPSDRFFAERPEGSVSTLKIQRTQQEDSAVYLCASRGGTGAYEQYFGPGTRLTVT.

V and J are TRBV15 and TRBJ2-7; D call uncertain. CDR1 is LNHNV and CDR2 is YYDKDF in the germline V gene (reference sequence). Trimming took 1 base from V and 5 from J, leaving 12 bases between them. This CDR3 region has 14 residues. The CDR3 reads CATSRVVEGNEQYF. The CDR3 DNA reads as TGTGCCACCAGCAGAGTCGTAGAAGGAAACGAGCAGTACTTC.

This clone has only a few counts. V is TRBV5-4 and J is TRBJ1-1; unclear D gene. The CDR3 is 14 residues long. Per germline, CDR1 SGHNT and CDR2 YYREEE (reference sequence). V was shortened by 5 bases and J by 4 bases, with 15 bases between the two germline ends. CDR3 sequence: CASSQDPGSTEAFF. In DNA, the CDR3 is TGTGCCAGCAGTCAGGATCCCGGGAGCACTGAAGCTTTCTTT.

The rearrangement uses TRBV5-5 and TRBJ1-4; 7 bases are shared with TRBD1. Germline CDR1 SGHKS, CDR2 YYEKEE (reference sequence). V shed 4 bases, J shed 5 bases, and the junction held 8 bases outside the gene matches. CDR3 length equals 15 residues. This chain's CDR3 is CASSPQGDLNEKLFF. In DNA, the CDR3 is TGTGCCAGCAGCCCCCAGGGGGACTTAAATGAAAAACTGTTTTTT.

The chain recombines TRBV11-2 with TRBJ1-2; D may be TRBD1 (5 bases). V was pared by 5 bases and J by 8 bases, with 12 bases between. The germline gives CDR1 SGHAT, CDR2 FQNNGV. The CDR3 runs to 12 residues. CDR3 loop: CASSGGFWGYTF. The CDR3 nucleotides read TGTGCCAGCAGCGGGGGGTTTTGGGGCTACACCTTC.

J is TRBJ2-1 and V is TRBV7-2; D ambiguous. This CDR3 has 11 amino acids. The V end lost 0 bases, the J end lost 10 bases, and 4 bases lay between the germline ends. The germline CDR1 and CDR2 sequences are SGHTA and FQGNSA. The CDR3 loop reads CASSLALEQFF. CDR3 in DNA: TGTGCCAGCAGCTTAGCACTAGAGCAGTTCTTC.

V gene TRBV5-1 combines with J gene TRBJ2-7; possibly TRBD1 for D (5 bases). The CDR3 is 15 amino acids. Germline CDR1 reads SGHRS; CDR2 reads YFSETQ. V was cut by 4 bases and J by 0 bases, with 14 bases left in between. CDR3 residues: CASSVDSINSYEQYF. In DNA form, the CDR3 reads TGCGCCAGCAGCGTAGACAGCATTAACTCCTACGAGCAGTACTTC.

DNA for the CDR3: TGTGCCACCAGCAGAGATCGGGGGCGGGAGACCCAGTACTTC. It yields the protein CATSRDRGRETQYF. The rearrangement joins TRBV15 to TRBJ2-5; TRBD1 or TRBD2 may be the D gene (6 bases each). Per germline, CDR1 LNHNV and CDR2 YYDKDF (reference sequence). The CDR3 extends over 14 amino acids. The ends were cut back, 0 bases at V and 5 bases at J, with 10 bases in the middle.

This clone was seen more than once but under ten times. CDR3 amino acids: CASSLAVGLGYTF. The CDR3 DNA is TGTGCCAGCAGCTTGGCGGTAGGGTTGGGCTACACCTTC. The chain carries TRBV5-6 and TRBJ1-2; no reliable D call. V was shortened by 0 bases and J by 8 bases, with 11 bases between the two germline ends. This CDR3 has 13 amino acids. Germline V gene data show CDR1 as SGHDT and CDR2 as YYEEEE.

The CDR3 DNA follows: TGTGCCAGCAGCTTAGTAAAGGGACTAGCAGTTTACGGGGAGCTGTTTTTT. Translated, it gives CASSLVKGLAVYGELFF. The chain has TRBV7-9 and TRBJ2-2, with 9 bases matching TRBD2. V trimming: 1 base; J trimming: 7 bases; junction bases outside the gene matches: 10. Germline V lookup: CDR1 SEHNR, CDR2 FQNEAQ (reference sequence). There are 17 residues in the CDR3.

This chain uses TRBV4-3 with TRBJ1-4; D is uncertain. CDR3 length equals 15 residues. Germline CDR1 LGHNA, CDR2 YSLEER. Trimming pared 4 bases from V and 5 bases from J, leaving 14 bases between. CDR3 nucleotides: TGCGCCAGCAGCCCAAGACGGTGGGGAAATGAAAAACTGTTTTTT. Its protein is CASSPRRWGNEKLFF.

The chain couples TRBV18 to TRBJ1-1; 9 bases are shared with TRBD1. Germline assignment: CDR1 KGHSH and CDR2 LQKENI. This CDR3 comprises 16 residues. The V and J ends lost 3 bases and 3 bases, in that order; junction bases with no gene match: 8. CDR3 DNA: TGTGCCAGCTCACCTCTCCAAGACAGGGGGGACACTGAAGCTTTCTTT. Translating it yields CASSPLQDRGDTEAFF.

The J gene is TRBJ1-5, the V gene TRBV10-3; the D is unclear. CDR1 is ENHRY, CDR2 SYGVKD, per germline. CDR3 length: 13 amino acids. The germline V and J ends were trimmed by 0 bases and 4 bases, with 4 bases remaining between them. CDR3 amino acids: CAISESGNQPQHF. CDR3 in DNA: TGTGCCATCAGTGAGTCGGGGAATCAGCCCCAGCATTTT.

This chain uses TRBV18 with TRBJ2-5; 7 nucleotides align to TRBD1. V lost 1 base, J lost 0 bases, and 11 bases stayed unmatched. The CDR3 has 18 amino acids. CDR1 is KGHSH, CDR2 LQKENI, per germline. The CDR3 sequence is CASSPLRQGRTDQETQYF. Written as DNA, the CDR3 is TGTGCCAGCTCACCACTTCGACAGGGTAGAACGGACCAAGAGACCCAGTACTTC. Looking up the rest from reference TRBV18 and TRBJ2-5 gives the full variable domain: NAGVMQNPRHLVRRRGQEARLRCSPMKGHSHVYWYRQLPEEGLKFMVYLQKENIIDESGMPKERFSAEFPKEGPSILRIQQVVRGDSAAYFCASSPLRQGRTDQETQYFGPGTRLLVL.

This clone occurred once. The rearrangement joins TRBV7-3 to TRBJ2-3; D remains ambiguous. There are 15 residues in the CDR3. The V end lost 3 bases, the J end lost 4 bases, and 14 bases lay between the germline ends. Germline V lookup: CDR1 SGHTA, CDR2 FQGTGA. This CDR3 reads CASSLDPGRPDTQYF. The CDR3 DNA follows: TGTGCCAGCAGCTTGGACCCCGGAAGACCAGATACGCAGTATTTT.

The CDR3: CASSLEAGNSDTQYF. The CDR3 DNA reads TGTGCCAGCAGCTTAGAAGCGGGGAATTCAGATACGCAGTATTTT. This sequence joins TRBV7-6 and TRBJ2-3, with 7 bases matching TRBD2. Germline V gives CDR1 SGHVS, CDR2 FNYEAQ. V lost 1 base, J lost 4 bases, and 5 bases stayed unmatched. The CDR3 contains 15 residues. Supplemented by reference TRBV7-6 and TRBJ2-3, the full variable domain reads GAGVSQSPRYKVTKRGQDVALRCDPISGHVSLYWYRQALGQGPEFLTYFNYEAQQDKSGLPNDRFSAERPEGSISTLTIQRTEQRDSAMYRCASSLEAGNSDTQYFGPGTRLTVL.

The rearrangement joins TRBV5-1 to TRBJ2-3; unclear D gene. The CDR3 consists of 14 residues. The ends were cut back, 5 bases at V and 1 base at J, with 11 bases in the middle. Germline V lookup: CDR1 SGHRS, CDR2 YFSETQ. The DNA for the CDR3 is TGCGCCAGCAGAGTGGGGTTAGGCACAGATACGCAGTATTTT. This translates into CASRVGLGTDTQYF.

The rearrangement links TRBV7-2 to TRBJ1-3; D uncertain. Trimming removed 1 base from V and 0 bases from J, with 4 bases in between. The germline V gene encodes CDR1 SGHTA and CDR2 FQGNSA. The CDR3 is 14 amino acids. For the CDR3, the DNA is TGTGCCAGCAGCTTAGTGGGCTCTGGAAACACCATATATTTT. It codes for CASSLVGSGNTIYF.

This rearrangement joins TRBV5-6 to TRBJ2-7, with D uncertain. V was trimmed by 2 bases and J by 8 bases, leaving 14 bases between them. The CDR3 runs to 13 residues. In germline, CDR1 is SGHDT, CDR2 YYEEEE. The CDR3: CASSFDRFGQQYF. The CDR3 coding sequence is TGTGCCAGCAGCTTCGACCGCTTCGGGCAGCAGTACTTC.

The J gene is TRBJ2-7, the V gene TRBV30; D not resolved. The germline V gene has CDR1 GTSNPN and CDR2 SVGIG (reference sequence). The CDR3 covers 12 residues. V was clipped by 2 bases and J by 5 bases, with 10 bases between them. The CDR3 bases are TGTGCCTGGAGTCGAGCCCGTGACGAGCAGTACTTC. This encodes CAWSRARDEQYF. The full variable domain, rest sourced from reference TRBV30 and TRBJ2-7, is SQTIHQWPATLVQPVGSPLSLECTVEGTSNPNLYWYRQAAGRGLQLLFYSVGIGQISSEVPQNLSASRPQDRQFILSSKKLLLSDSGFYLCAWSRARDEQYFGPGTRLTVT.

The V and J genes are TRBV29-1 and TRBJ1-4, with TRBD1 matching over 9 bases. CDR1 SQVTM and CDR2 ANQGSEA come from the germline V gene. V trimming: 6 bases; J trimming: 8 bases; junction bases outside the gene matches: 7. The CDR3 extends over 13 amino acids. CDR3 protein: CSVKQGAREKLFF. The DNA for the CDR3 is TGCAGCGTAAAACAGGGGGCAAGGGAAAAACTGTTTTTT.